The source of this T cell receptor beta chain is a study of early T cells in non-severe SARS-CoV-2 infection. Trimming at V came to 1 base and at J to 5 bases, leaving 4 bases not matched to a gene. The germline CDR1 and CDR2 sequences are GTSNPN and SVGIG (reference sequence). The length of the CDR3 is 15 residues. TCRdb recomputed calls from the 5' RACE reads with MiXCR, one row per CDR3 protein. The repertoire includes 79,000 or so distinct CDR3 sequences, more than 10% of them detected once, and around 1.1% sits in the top ten. V is TRBV30 and J is TRBJ2-3; 12 nucleotides line up with TRBD2. Material for sequencing was whole blood. This sequence originates from an adult who was a healthcare worker with PCR-confirmed SARS-CoV-2 infection or an uninfected control (not recorded which). The CDR3 spells CAWSASGGAGDTQYF. DNA of the CDR3: TGTGCCTGGAGTGCTAGCGGGGGGGCCGGAGATACGCAGTATTTT.